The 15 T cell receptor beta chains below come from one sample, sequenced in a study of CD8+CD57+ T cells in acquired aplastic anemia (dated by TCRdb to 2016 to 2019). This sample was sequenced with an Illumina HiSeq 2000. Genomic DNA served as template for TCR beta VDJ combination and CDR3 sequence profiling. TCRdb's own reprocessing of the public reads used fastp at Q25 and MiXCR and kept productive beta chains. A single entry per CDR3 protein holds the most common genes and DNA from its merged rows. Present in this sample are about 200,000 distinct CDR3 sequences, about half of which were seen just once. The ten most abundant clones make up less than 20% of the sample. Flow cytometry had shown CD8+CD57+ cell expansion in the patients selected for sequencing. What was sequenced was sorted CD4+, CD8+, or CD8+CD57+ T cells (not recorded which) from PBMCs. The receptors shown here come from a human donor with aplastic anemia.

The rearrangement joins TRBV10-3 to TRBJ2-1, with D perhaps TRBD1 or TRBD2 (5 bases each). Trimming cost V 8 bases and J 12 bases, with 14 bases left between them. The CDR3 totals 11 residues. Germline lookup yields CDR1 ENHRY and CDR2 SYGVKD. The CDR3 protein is CAIGAGAGQFF. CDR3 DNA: TGTGCCATCGGGGCCGGGGCTGGGCAGTTCTTC.

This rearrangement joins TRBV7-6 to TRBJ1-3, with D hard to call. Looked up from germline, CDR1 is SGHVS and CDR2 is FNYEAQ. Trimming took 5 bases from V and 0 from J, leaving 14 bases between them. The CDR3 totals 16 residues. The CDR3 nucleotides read TGTGCCAGCAGCCCCCCTCCGAGGGACTCTGGAAACACCATATATTTT. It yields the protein CASSPPPRDSGNTIYF.

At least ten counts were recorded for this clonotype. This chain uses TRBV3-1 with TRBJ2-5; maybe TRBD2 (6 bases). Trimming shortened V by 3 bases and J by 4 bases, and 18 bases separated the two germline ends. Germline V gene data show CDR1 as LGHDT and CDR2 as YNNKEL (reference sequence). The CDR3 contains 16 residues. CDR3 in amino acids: CASSHAGTPSRETQYF. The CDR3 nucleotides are TGTGCCAGCAGCCACGCCGGGACTCCGTCTCGAGAGACCCAGTACTTC.

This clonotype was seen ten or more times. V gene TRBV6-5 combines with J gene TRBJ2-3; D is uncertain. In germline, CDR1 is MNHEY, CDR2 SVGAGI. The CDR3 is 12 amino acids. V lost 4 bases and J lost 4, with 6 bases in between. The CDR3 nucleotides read TGTGCCAGCAGTTCAGAGTCAGATACGCAGTATTTT. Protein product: CASSSESDTQYF.

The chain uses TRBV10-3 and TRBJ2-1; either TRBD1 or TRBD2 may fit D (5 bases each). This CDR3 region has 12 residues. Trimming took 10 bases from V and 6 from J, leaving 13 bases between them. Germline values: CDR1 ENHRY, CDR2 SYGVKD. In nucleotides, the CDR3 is TGTGCCACCGTTGAGAGGGGCAATGAGCAGTTCTTC. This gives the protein CATVERGNEQFF.

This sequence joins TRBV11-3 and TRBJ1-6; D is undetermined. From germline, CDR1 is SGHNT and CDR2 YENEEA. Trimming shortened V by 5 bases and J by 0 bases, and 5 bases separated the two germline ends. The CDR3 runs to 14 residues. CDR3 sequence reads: CASSANSYNSPLHF. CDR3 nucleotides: TGTGCCAGCAGCGCGAACTCCTATAATTCACCCCTCCACTTT. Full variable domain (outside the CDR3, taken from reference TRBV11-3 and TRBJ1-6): EAGVVQSPRYKIIEKKQPVAFWCNPISGHNTLYWYLQNLGQGPELLIRYENEEAVDDSQLPKDRFSAERLKGVDSTLKIQPAELGDSAVYLCASSANSYNSPLHFGNGTRLTVT.

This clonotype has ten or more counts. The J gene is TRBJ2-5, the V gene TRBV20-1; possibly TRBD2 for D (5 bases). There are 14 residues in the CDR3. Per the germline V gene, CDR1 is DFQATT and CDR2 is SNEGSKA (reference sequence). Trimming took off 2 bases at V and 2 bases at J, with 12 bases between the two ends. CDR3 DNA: TGCAGTGCTAGACGTAATCCGGGACAAGAGACCCAGTACTTC. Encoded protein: CSARRNPGQETQYF.

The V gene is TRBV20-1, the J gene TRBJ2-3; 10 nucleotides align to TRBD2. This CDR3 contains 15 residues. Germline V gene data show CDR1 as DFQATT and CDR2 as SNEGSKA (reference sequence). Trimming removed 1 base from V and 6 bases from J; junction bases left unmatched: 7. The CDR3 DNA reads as TGCAGTGCTAGAGGGGAGCGGGGGGGTGGTGATACGCAGTATTTT. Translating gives CSARGERGGGDTQYF.

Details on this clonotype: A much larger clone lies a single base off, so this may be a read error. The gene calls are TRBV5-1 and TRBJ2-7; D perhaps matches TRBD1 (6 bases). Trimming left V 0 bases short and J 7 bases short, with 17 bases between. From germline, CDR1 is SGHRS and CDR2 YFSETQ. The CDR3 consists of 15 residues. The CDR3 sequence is CASSLVGQGYNEQYF. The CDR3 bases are TGCGCCAGCAGCTTGGTCGGCCAGGGGTATAATGAGCAGTACTTC. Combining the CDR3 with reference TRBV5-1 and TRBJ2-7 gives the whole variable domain KAGVTQTPRYLIKTRGQQVTLSCSPISGHRSVSWYQQTPGQGLQFLFEYFSETQRNKGNFPGRFSGRQFSNSRSEMNVSTLELGDSALYLCASSLVGQGYNEQYFGPGTRLTVT.

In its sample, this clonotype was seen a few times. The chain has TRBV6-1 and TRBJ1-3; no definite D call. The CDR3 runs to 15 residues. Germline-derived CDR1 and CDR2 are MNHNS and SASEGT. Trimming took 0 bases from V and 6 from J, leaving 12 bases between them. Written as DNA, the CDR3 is TGTGCCAGCAGTGAAGCGCCGTGGTCAGAAAACACCATATATTTT. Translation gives CASSEAPWSENTIYF.

CDR3 sequence reads: CASTRPEGNSPLHF. The CDR3 coding sequence is TGTGCCAGCACCCGACCGGAGGGGAATTCACCCCTCCACTTT. This chain links TRBV7-2 with TRBJ1-6, with TRBD1 as a possible D gene (5 bases). This CDR3 is built from 14 residues. CDR1 and CDR2 from the germline V gene are SGHTA and FQGNSA. V lost 7 bases to trimming and J lost 7 bases, with 14 bases between them.

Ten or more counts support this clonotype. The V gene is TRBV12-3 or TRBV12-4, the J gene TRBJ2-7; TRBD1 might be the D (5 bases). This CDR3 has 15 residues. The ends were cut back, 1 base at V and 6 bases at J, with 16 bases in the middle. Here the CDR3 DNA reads TGTGCCAGCAGTTTAGTGTATTCGACAGCTGCCGAGCAGTACTTC. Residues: CASSLVYSTAAEQYF.

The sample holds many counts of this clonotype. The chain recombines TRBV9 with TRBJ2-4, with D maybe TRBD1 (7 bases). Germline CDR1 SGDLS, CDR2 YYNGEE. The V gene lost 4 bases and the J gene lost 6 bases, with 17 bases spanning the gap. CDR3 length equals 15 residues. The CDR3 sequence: CASSPSQGGLNIQYF. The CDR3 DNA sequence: TGTGCCAGCAGCCCTAGCCAGGGGGGCCTAAACATTCAGTACTTC.

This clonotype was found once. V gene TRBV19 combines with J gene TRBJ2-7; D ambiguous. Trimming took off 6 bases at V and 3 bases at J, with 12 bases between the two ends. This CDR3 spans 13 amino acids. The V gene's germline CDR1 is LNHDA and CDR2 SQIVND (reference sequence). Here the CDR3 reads CASREDGHYEQYF. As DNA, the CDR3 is TGTGCCAGTAGAGAAGACGGGCACTACGAGCAGTACTTC.

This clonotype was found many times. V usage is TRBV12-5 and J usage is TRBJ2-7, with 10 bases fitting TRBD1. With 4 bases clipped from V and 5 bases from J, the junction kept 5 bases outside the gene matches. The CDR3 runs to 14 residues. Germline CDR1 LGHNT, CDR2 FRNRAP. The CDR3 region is CASGSGQGSNEQYF. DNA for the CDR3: TGTGCTAGTGGTTCGGGACAGGGGTCCAACGAGCAGTACTTC.